This note documents a single TCR beta chain sequence. No cognate antigen has been identified for it. An end of the junction differs from the germline gene, which may be a read error. Sequences SEHNR (CDR1) and FQNEAQ (CDR2) are obtained from the germline V gene (reference sequence). Including the terminal cysteine and phenylalanine, the CDR3 comprises 18 residues. The only DNA kept is the CDR3, 54 bases in frame from the first base. The entry originates in a study of cytomegalovirus exposure and HLA in healthy donors (dated by TCRdb to 2016 to 2017). General notes on the study: An earlier analysis of 587 of the donors reported about 290 Gb of sequence data and some 120 million unique TCR beta sequences from about 200 million T cells. An early release covering around 630 HLA-typed donors comprised about 290 gigabases of sequencing data and around 80 million unique TCR sequences. Every repertoire in the discovery cohort had been generated on one and the same sequencing platform. The T cell repertoires of under 750 subjects were profiled by immunosequencing and related to cytomegalovirus serostatus. A later genetic analysis took genome-wide SNP genotypes for about 65% of the roughly 670 donors and used that subset as a discovery cohort. To decide whether each TCR beta V gene segment behaved as functional or pseudogenic, an earlier analysis of fewer than 750 of the donors relied on high-throughput TCR beta sequencing. Typing coverage differed by locus: A, B, C, DRB1 and DQB1 were typed in about 620-630 donors, DQA1 in roughly 500, DPA1 in some 600, and DPB1 in around 490. The study aimed to test whether signatures of past pathogen exposure could be identified by cataloging public T cell receptors. The study combined high-throughput TCR immunosequencing, statistical association of individual TCRs with disease status, and machine learning to predict cytomegalovirus infection status. Among 300 to 500 genotyped donors of the cohort, an average of around 250,000 unique TCR beta nucleotide sequences was sequenced per donor, of which 15% to 20% were non-productive. Donor age, sex, ethnicity and CMV serostatus were compiled alongside the repertoire data. The later analysis used no new phenotypic data to find candidate immune exposures, relying instead on TCR beta sequences and their occurrence across donors. To study patterns of TCR occurrence, a later analysis re-analyzed previously published TCR beta repertoires from 666 donors and added high-resolution HLA genotyping. HLA typing covered class I and class II loci at four-digit resolution. Among the approximately 430 genotyped donors, around 81% belonged to the genetic ancestry cluster associated with self-reported Caucasian donors. Because of strong linkage in the cohort, five DR-DQ haplotypes were treated as single units for association and clustering. Along with the roughly 670-subject first cohort, a separate validation cohort of over 90 different subjects was used.

The cohort comprised approximately 700 healthy bone marrow donors. At the time of sampling, all cohort members were nominally healthy, though unrecorded immune exposures were likely present. The donor was CMV seropositive and belonged to the group of 250 to 350 seropositive cohort members. A peripheral blood sample was collected from each donor, and TCR beta sequencing was performed on peripheral blood mononuclear cells. The Qiagen DNeasy Blood Extraction Kit was used to extract genomic DNA from the blood cell samples. Receptor libraries were prepared by the immunoSEQ multiplex PCR assay. A mixture of 60 forward primers for TCR Vbeta segments and 13 reverse primers for TCR Jbeta segments was used in the multiplex PCR. The CDR3 region of rearranged TCR beta genes was amplified from genomic DNA with a multiplex PCR assay. On the Illumina HiSeq System, the amplified TCR beta libraries were sequenced as 87-base-pair reads. For the original study's pipeline: In a later analysis, 80 million or so unique TCR beta chains were counted across the 500 to 700 repertoires, and approximately 9.9 million of these chains were shared by at least two donors. Raw reads were error-corrected and collapsed into unique sequences with a nearest-neighbor algorithm that merged closely related sequences to remove PCR and sequencing errors. Alignment of CDR3 sequences to IMGT reference sequences was used to assign V, D and J gene segments. For a sequence to be retained, at least a six-nucleotide match to both a V gene segment and a J gene segment was required. A rearrangement was called productive if the CDR3 had no stop codons and remained in frame with V and J, and every other rearrangement was called non-productive. Following IMGT convention, CDR3 was defined as the stretch from the second conserved V-encoded cysteine to the conserved J-encoded phenylalanine. The earlier analysis of 450 to 750 of the donors excluded any sequence lacking an unambiguous match to a single V gene segment. An earlier analysis of about 590 of the donors classified V segments as functional when productive rearrangements were above 56.7% and as segregating when the standard deviation between donors was above 5%. To diagnose cytomegalovirus status from the catalog of TCR beta chain sequences, a statistical classification framework was built. In a later analysis, TCR nucleotide sequences were compared against IMGT/GENE-DB human TR gene sequences so that V and J genes could be assigned. A later analysis assigned CDR3 sequences and most-parsimonious VDJ recombination scenarios with the TCRdist pipeline. In a later analysis, each TCR beta chain was defined by its CDR3 amino acid sequence together with its V-gene family, and reads lacking a unique V-gene family were excluded. To address suspected cross-contamination and a sequencing artifact, a later analysis removed 592 highly shared, low-generation-probability nucleotide sequences. For each public chain, a later analysis derived a clonal expansion index from normalized ranks of inferred template counts within each repertoire. In a later analysis, generation probabilities were computed with a VDJ recombination model fitted to out-of-frame rearrangements, and the resulting probabilities were checked against IGoR. Hypergeometric tests were used in a later analysis to score TCR-TCR, TCR-HLA and TCR-CMV co-occurrence, with a repertoire-size bias correction applied to the TCR pairs. In a later analysis, false discovery rates were estimated by permuting HLA or CMV assignments 20 times. In a later analysis, co-occurring TCRs were grouped using DBSCAN, with TCRdist sequence similarity added in when clustering inside HLA-allele-positive subsets. Co-occurrence clustering excluded repertoires with fewer than 30,000 or more than 120,000 public chains, plus five with anomalous nucleotide sharing. TCRdb re-hosts the immuneACCESS table, in-frame sequences only. Its copies lack some clones; in the studies checked, an unresolved V gene accounts for under half of them, and the cause for the rest is not known. V and J calls and clone size come straight from that table; D and trimming were deduced from the DNA. The table for this sample lists about 150,000 clones; approximately 84% of them were counted only once. In total, the top ten clones hold over 2.5% of the sample.

Overall study results and their limits: According to a later analysis, most CMV-associated TCR beta chains appeared to be HLA-restricted, and the HLA associations seemed to be driven largely by CMV exposure. In vitro tests confirmed that a few of the cytomegalovirus-associated TCR beta chains recognize cytomegalovirus antigens. A total of roughly 160 TCR beta chains were listed by the study as associated with cytomegalovirus. Because some donors lacked HLA typing at each locus, the association tests relied only on the typed subset. In a later genetic analysis, fewer N-insertions in productive TCRs were reported among donors in an Asian-associated ancestry cluster than the roughly 700-donor mean. In a later analysis, HLA-associated TCR beta chains showed more clonal expansion and lower generation probabilities than non-associated chains that were equally common. A group of highly shared sequence variants was considered likely to be a technical artifact of the sequencing pipeline. In an earlier analysis of about 540 of the donors, most TCR beta V segments were observed in productive rearrangements about 87% or about 30% of the time, broadly matching IMGT annotations. According to a later analysis, TCR association rates differed among HLA loci, with DRB1 alleles showing the most associated TCRs and HLA-C alleles showing the fewest. According to the authors, the approach could potentially be generalized to other disease states and immunological phenotypes. Over 15 rarely observed V segments, including chromosome 9 orphons, were excluded from the earlier analysis of some 590 of the donors because counts were too low. Correlated functional status among segregating V segments might reflect linkage disequilibrium, but an unknown experimental factor could not be ruled out. According to a later analysis, parvovirus B19, influenza, CMV and Epstein-Barr virus appeared linked to several top co-occurrence clusters. In this cohort, only TCR beta chains were sequenced, and detectable features were limited by the absence of alpha or paired-chain data. The classifier was reported to diagnose cytomegalovirus status with high specificity and sensitivity in both the original cohort and the validation cohort. While some public TCRs were present in many individuals, most TCR sequences turned up only very rarely across donors. The presence/absence analyses assumed that sequencing depth was roughly uniform across donors, and that assumption may not be true. V-gene and J-gene trimming of TCR beta chains was associated with a missense DCLRE1C variant in a later genetic analysis, and the association was replicated in an independent cohort. Immune exposure information for the cohort was limited to CMV serostatus. A later analysis associated 17,000 or so TCR beta sequences with specific HLA alleles at a false discovery rate of 0.05. A further reported finding was that TCR beta sequences accurately predicted the HLA-A and HLA-B alleles for most subjects in the first cohort. Because the 87-base-pair reads could not distinguish some IMGT-functional V segments, including TRBV6-2 and TRBV6-3, those segments were excluded. Strong co-occurrence of HLA alleles, especially DR and DQ, made assigning TCR associations to individual alleles difficult.

In this chain, TRBV7-9 is recombined with TRBJ1-2; too little of a D gene remains to name it. The sequencing input was PBMCs. The TCR originated in a man aged 25-45 years in good health and CMV-seropositive. The CDR3 corresponds to CSSSLVDGWAAANYGYTF. The DNA reads as follows: TGTTCCAGCAGCTTAGTCGATGGGTGGGCAGCCGCTAACTATGGCTACACCTTC.